Listed below are T cell receptor beta chains from one sample, sequenced in a study of CD8+ T cells in alopecia areata. The method was immunoSEQ multiplex PCR; TCRdb's version includes in-frame clones alone and lacks a portion of them. The sample includes around 190,000 clones, 64% of them seen just once. The sample here was CD4+ T cells sorted from blood, taken at week 4, from a patient treated with tofacitinib. The receptors here all came from a human donor with alopecia areata. The CDR3 runs from the conserved cysteine through the conserved F or W.

j_gene: TRBJ2-7; v_gene: TRBV5-4; CDR3aa: CASSLAGGPGYEQYF
j_gene: TRBJ1-2; v_gene: TRBV14; CDR3aa: CASSQDRAGGYTF
j_gene: TRBJ2-3; v_gene: TRBV29-1; CDR3aa: CSVGQGTRTDTQYF
j_gene: TRBJ1-5; v_gene: TRBV7-2; CDR3aa: CASSLATSNQPQHF
j_gene: TRBJ2-1; v_gene: TRBV29-1; CDR3aa: CSVQDQGSEQFF
j_gene: TRBJ2-5; v_gene: TRBV5-6; CDR3aa: CASSPTGGTKETQYF
j_gene: TRBJ1-2; v_gene: TRBV19; CDR3aa: CASSQTGSSYGYTF
j_gene: TRBJ1-5; v_gene: TRBV5-5; CDR3aa: CASSTGGAGNQPQHF
j_gene: TRBJ1-2; v_gene: TRBV7-2; CDR3aa: CASSQISENYGYTF
j_gene: TRBJ1-1; v_gene: TRBV7-8; CDR3aa: CASSLRRLFRTGDTKDTEAFF
j_gene: TRBJ2-3; v_gene: TRBV19; CDR3aa: CASSEGVAGTDTQYF
j_gene: TRBJ1-2; v_gene: TRBV29-1; CDR3aa: CSVHIPGTGNYGYTF
j_gene: TRBJ1-2; v_gene: TRBV25-1; CDR3aa: CASSARQGAYNHYGYTF
j_gene: TRBJ2-3; v_gene: TRBV2; CDR3aa: CASSQTDTQYF
j_gene: TRBJ2-6; v_gene: TRBV23-1; CDR3aa: CASGLGNSRSGANVLTF
j_gene: TRBJ2-1; v_gene: TRBV4-3; CDR3aa: CASSQGLAGTSYNEQFF
j_gene: TRBJ1-5; v_gene: TRBV4-1; CDR3aa: CASSQDASRARFFQPQHF
j_gene: TRBJ1-2; v_gene: TRBV6-6; CDR3aa: CASSYSQGVEGYTF
j_gene: TRBJ2-1; v_gene: TRBV5-1; CDR3aa: CASSARDSPFYNEQFF
j_gene: TRBJ2-4; v_gene: TRBV5-1; CDR3aa: CASSPQGGKNIQYF
j_gene: TRBJ1-2; v_gene: TRBV30; CDR3aa: CAWSVNYGYTF
j_gene: TRBJ2-1; v_gene: TRBV7-2; CDR3aa: CASHFSGGPNEQFF
j_gene: TRBJ1-3; v_gene: TRBV13; CDR3aa: CASSLGAASGNTIYF
j_gene: TRBJ2-3; v_gene: TRBV9; CDR3aa: CASSVGAGARTTDTQYF
j_gene: TRBJ2-7; v_gene: TRBV6-5; CDR3aa: CASSYSRGGYEQYF
j_gene: TRBJ2-3; v_gene: TRBV7-9; CDR3aa: CASSSVGGVTDTQYF
j_gene: TRBJ2-6; v_gene: TRBV7-2; CDR3aa: CASSLRGSSSGANVLTF
j_gene: TRBJ2-7; v_gene: TRBV9; CDR3aa: CASSASGGAVNEQYF
j_gene: TRBJ2-3; v_gene: TRBV18; CDR3aa: CASSGPLDTQYF
j_gene: TRBJ1-6; v_gene: TRBV15; CDR3aa: CATSVDQMYNSPLHF
j_gene: TRBJ1-5; v_gene: TRBV25-1; CDR3aa: CASSERAWALDQPQHF
j_gene: TRBJ2-1; v_gene: TRBV6-6; CDR3aa: CATWGWQGEQFF
j_gene: TRBJ1-1; v_gene: TRBV29-1; CDR3aa: CSVERGQSNTEAFF
j_gene: TRBJ2-2; v_gene: TRBV2; CDR3aa: CASSSTSGELFF
j_gene: TRBJ1-2; v_gene: TRBV30; CDR3aa: CAWSVGGGGYTF
j_gene: TRBJ1-1; v_gene: TRBV2; CDR3aa: CASITGQLNTEAFF
j_gene: TRBJ1-1; v_gene: TRBV7-2; CDR3aa: CASSLGMSRAAEAFF
j_gene: TRBJ2-1; v_gene: TRBV5-1; CDR3aa: CATGREYNEQFF
j_gene: TRBJ1-4; v_gene: TRBV30; CDR3aa: CAWRGRDRGRDEKLFF
j_gene: TRBJ2-6; v_gene: TRBV2; CDR3aa: CATIGGASGANVLTF
j_gene: TRBJ1-3; v_gene: TRBV29-1; CDR3aa: CSVAIGTDGNTIYF
j_gene: TRBJ2-1; v_gene: TRBV5-1; CDR3aa: CASSSDRPPYNEQFF
j_gene: TRBJ2-5; v_gene: TRBV4-1; CDR3aa: CASSQLAIQETQYF
j_gene: TRBJ2-1; v_gene: TRBV15; CDR3aa: CATSDSGGPRWVYNEQFF
j_gene: TRBJ2-7; v_gene: TRBV7-9; CDR3aa: CASSFEGGPYEQYF
j_gene: TRBJ2-4; v_gene: TRBV11-2; CDR3aa: CASSEIAGGNIQYF
j_gene: TRBJ2-5; v_gene: TRBV6-1; CDR3aa: CASSRWGGETQYF